These T cell receptor beta chains were read from a single sample in a study of blood T cells in healthy people across ages. One entry per CDR3 protein results from TCRdb running MiXCR on the 5' RACE reads. This sample has 2 million or so distinct CDR3 sequences, with around half found just once. The sequenced sample was blood. These receptors originate from a woman in her 40s in good health. Each CDR3 is given with its conserved first and last residue. D genes are given only for firm matches. Clone size is stated in some rows and not others, as once, few, many or a class when expanded.

v_gene	d_gene	abundance	j_gene	CDR3aa	CDR3nt
TRBV5-6	-	few	TRBJ2-7	CASTKDSNYEQYF	TGTGCCAGCACCAAGGACAGCAACTACGAGCAGTACTTC
TRBV12-3/TRBV12-4	-	-	TRBJ2-1	CASSKTGQQFF	TGTGCCAGCAGTAAAACAGGGCAGCAGTTCTTC
TRBV24-1	-	few	TRBJ2-1	CATSDSPRRNEQFF	TGTGCCACCAGTGATTCCCCCCGGCGCAATGAGCAGTTCTTC
TRBV20-1	-	-	TRBJ2-3	CSARPLGRTQYF	TGCAGTGCTAGACCCCTAGGCCGCACGCAGTATTTT
TRBV2	TRBD1	-	TRBJ1-1	CASSVLAGGRNTEAFF	TGTGCCAGCAGTGTCTTGGCAGGGGGCAGGAACACTGAAGCTTTCTTT
TRBV7-2	-	-	TRBJ2-1	CASIGVSYNEQFF	TGTGCCAGCATTGGAGTATCCTACAATGAGCAGTTCTTC
TRBV20-1	-	few	TRBJ2-7	CSARARDYEQYF	TGCAGTGCTAGGGCCAGAGACTACGAGCAGTACTTC
TRBV11-2	TRBD1	-	TRBJ2-3	CASSPGTDRTDTQYF	TGTGCCAGCAGCCCCGGGACAGACCGCACAGATACGCAGTATTTT
TRBV6-5	TRBD1	few	TRBJ2-1	CASGGTGRNEQFF	TGTGCCAGTGGAGGGACAGGGAGGAATGAGCAGTTCTTC
TRBV4-1	-	-	TRBJ2-5	CASSLISSGQIEQYF	TGCGCCAGCAGCCTTATAAGTTCCGGGCAAATTGAGCAGTACTTC
TRBV2	TRBD2	-	TRBJ2-5	CASSGVGGMKETQYF	TGTGCCAGCAGTGGCGTGGGGGGGATGAAAGAGACCCAGTACTTC
TRBV7-9	-	few	TRBJ1-2	CASSGQPNYGYTF	TGTGCCAGCTCTGGGCAGCCTAACTATGGCTACACCTTC
TRBV15	-	once	TRBJ2-7	CATTGAGTAEQYF	TGTGCCACCACCGGTGCTGGGACCGCCGAGCAGTACTTC
TRBV20-1	-	few	TRBJ2-7	CSARDDSHYEQYF	TGCAGTGCTCGAGATGACAGCCACTACGAGCAGTACTTC
TRBV5-1	-	-	TRBJ2-1	CASSLMGQGYNEQFF	TGCGCCAGCAGCTTGATGGGACAAGGATACAATGAGCAGTTCTTC
TRBV7-2	-	-	TRBJ2-1	CASSLMGRGQPYNEQFF	TGTGCCAGCAGCTTAATGGGGCGGGGCCAGCCCTACAATGAGCAGTTCTTC
TRBV18	TRBD1	-	TRBJ1-2	CASSPSSGTGGYGYTF	TGTGCCAGCTCACCTAGTTCCGGGACAGGGGGCTATGGCTACACCTTC
TRBV18	-	-	TRBJ2-5	CASSANKGETQYF	TGTGCCAGCTCTGCCAACAAGGGAGAGACCCAGTACTTC
TRBV7-2	TRBD1	-	TRBJ2-5	CASSLPGTGGTQYF	TGTGCCAGCAGCTTGCCCGGGACAGGGGGAACCCAGTACTTC
TRBV5-6	-	-	TRBJ2-5	CASSLLGGLEETQYF	TGTGCCAGCAGCTTGCTTGGGGGGCTAGAAGAGACCCAGTACTTC
TRBV6-2/TRBV6-3	-	once	TRBJ2-7	CASSYSLIYEQYF	TGTGCCAGCAGTTACTCCCTGATCTACGAGCAGTACTTC
TRBV2	-	-	TRBJ2-5	CASTGNKQTQYF	TGTGCCAGCACGGGTAACAAGCAGACCCAGTACTTC
TRBV27	-	few	TRBJ2-5	CASSYMGGETQYF	TGTGCCAGCAGTTACATGGGGGGAGAGACCCAGTACTTC
TRBV5-1	-	few	TRBJ2-1	CASSSEVNHEQFF	TGCGCCAGCAGTTCCGAGGTGAACCATGAGCAGTTCTTC
TRBV29-1	-	few	TRBJ2-3	CSVRFVAADTQYF	TGCAGCGTTCGGTTTGTAGCGGCAGATACGCAGTATTTT
TRBV13	TRBD1	-	TRBJ2-1	CASSHRGVAYNEQFF	TGTGCCAGCAGCCACAGGGGGGTGGCATACAATGAGCAGTTCTTC
TRBV18	TRBD2	few	TRBJ2-1	CASSPTLAALYNEQFF	TGTGCCAGCTCACCGACTCTAGCGGCTCTATACAATGAGCAGTTCTTC
TRBV29-1	-	-	TRBJ2-7	CSVASGVQREQYF	TGCAGCGTCGCCTCAGGGGTCCAGCGCGAGCAGTACTTC
TRBV5-6	TRBD1	-	TRBJ1-2	CASRIGQGDGYGYTF	TGTGCCAGCAGAATAGGACAGGGGGATGGCTATGGCTACACCTTC
TRBV20-1	-	-	TRBJ1-6	CSARDGPVVRSPLHF	TGCAGTGCTAGAGATGGTCCAGTAGTGCGATCACCCCTCCACTTT
TRBV2	TRBD2	-	TRBJ2-3	CASSEYEWTSGGDTSTDTQYF	TGTGCCAGCAGTGAATATGAGTGGACTAGCGGGGGGGATACTAGCACAGATACGCAGTATTTT
TRBV5-1	TRBD1	-	TRBJ1-2	CASSEAGTVNYGYTF	TGCGCCAGCAGCGAAGCCGGGACAGTGAACTATGGCTACACCTTC
TRBV20-1	-	-	TRBJ2-3	CSAEQTGYKDTQYF	TGCAGTGCAGAGCAGACCGGGTACAAGGATACGCAGTATTTT
TRBV2	TRBD1	-	TRBJ1-2	CASSVQGGSYTF	TGTGCCAGCAGTGTCCAGGGGGGAAGCTACACCTTC
TRBV28	-	few	TRBJ1-6	CASSPQGFYNSPLHF	TGTGCCAGCAGTCCCCAGGGGTTCTATAATTCACCCCTCCACTTT
TRBV6-5	-	-	TRBJ1-5	CASSYKGVSSNQPQHF	TGTGCCAGCAGTTATAAGGGAGTGAGTAGCAATCAGCCCCAGCATTTT
TRBV13	-	-	TRBJ2-4	CASSKGGKNIQYF	TGTGCCAGCAGCAAGGGGGGCAAAAACATTCAGTACTTC